What follows are 11 T cell receptor beta chains derived from one specimen sequenced in a study of blood T cell repertoires in COVID-19. The data were produced by immunoSEQ multiplex PCR, yet TCRdb's version contains in-frame clones alone and is incomplete. Counted here are fewer than 250,000 clones, more than 80% occurring once; the ten biggest clones make up around 0.85%. The sequencing sample was made of PBMCs or T cells enriched from blood (not recorded which). These receptors came from a man aged 45-60 years who had been exposed to COVID-19.

The V gene is TRBV5-1, the J gene TRBJ2-3; D may be TRBD2 (5 bases). Trimming took 3 bases from V and 2 from J, leaving 13 bases between them. CDR1 is SGHRS, CDR2 YFSETQ, per germline. The length of the CDR3 is 15 residues. The chain's CDR3 is CASSSNLAVTDTQYF. CDR3 sequence (DNA): TGCGCCAGCAGCTCTAACCTAGCCGTCACAGATACGCAGTATTTT.

This chain joins TRBV24-1 and TRBJ1-5; unclear D gene. V dropped 10 bases and J dropped 7 bases, with 16 bases sitting between them. From germline, CDR1 is KGHDR and CDR2 SFDVKD. The CDR3 is 13 residues long. The CDR3 loop is CATADWSGQPQHF. For the CDR3, the DNA is TGTGCCACGGCCGACTGGTCGGGACAGCCCCAGCATTTT.

In nucleotides, the CDR3 is TGTGCCAGCAGCTCAGGACAGGGACAAGAGACCCAGTACTTC. This sequence encodes CASSSGQGQETQYF. This chain links TRBV11-3 with TRBJ2-5; 8 nucleotides align to TRBD1. Germline V lookup: CDR1 SGHNT, CDR2 YENEEA. J was trimmed by 2 bases and V by 4 bases; bases with no gene match: 3. The CDR3 runs 14 residues.

The CDR3 sequence: CSVGDSLTYEQYF. CDR3 DNA sequence: TGCAGCGTTGGGGACAGTCTAACCTACGAGCAGTACTTC. The chain combines TRBV29-1 with TRBJ2-7, with 7 bases fitting TRBD1. V lost 4 bases and J lost 2; bases outside the gene matches: 5. Germline V gene lookup returns CDR1 SQVTM and CDR2 ANQGSEA. The CDR3 is made up of 13 amino acids.

There are a few counts of this clone. The gene calls are TRBV2 and TRBJ1-2, with 7 bases fitting TRBD1. The CDR3 covers 13 residues. Trimming removed 4 bases from V and 6 bases from J; junction bases left unmatched: 5. Germline V lookup: CDR1 SNHLY, CDR2 FYNNEI. CDR3 DNA: TGTGCCAGCAGTGCACAGGGGAACGATGGCTACACCTTC. Its translation is CASSAQGNDGYTF.

In this sample, this clone turned up once. This chain links TRBV28 with TRBJ1-5; a possible D gene is TRBD1 (6 bases). CDR1 is MDHEN and CDR2 is SYDVKM in the germline V gene. This CDR3 spans 16 amino acids. V lost 5 bases and J 3 bases, leaving 17 bases between the germline ends. In DNA, the CDR3 is TGTGCCAGCAGTAAGATCAGGGGTTTGAACAATCAGCCCCAGCATTTT. This encodes CASSKIRGLNNQPQHF. Filled out from reference TRBV28 and TRBJ1-5, the complete variable domain reads DVKVTQSSRYLVKRTGEKVFLECVQDMDHENMFWYRQDPGLGLRLIYFSYDVKMKEKGDIPEGYSVSREKKERFSLILESASTNQTSMYLCASSKIRGLNNQPQHFGDGTRLSIL.

The chain links TRBV19 to TRBJ1-2; D unresolved. The CDR3 length is 13 residues. Germline lookup yields CDR1 LNHDA and CDR2 SQIVND (reference sequence). V lost 6 bases and J 2 bases, leaving 10 bases between the germline ends. CDR3 sequence reads: CASRRGGNYGYTF. The CDR3 bases are TGTGCCAGTAGAAGAGGCGGAAACTATGGCTACACCTTC.

V and J are TRBV5-1 and TRBJ2-7; a possible D gene is TRBD1 (5 bases). The V and J ends lost 2 bases and 2 bases respectively, with 5 bases between them. The CDR3 consists of 12 residues. CDR1 and CDR2 (germline): SGHRS, YFSETQ. The chain's CDR3 is CASSLGAYEQYF. For the CDR3, the DNA is TGCGCCAGCAGCTTAGGGGCCTACGAGCAGTACTTC. The full variable domain, its missing parts supplied by reference TRBV5-1 and TRBJ2-7, is KAGVTQTPRYLIKTRGQQVTLSCSPISGHRSVSWYQQTPGQGLQFLFEYFSETQRNKGNFPGRFSGRQFSNSRSEMNVSTLELGDSALYLCASSLGAYEQYFGPGTRLTVT.

The V call is TRBV2, the J call TRBJ2-5, with 9 bases aligning to TRBD1. This CDR3 comprises 13 residues. V was clipped by 10 bases and J by 4 bases; unmatched bases: 7. Germline CDR1 is SNHLY and CDR2 is FYNNEI. The CDR3 sequence: CAIAGTGRETQYF. Here the CDR3 DNA reads TGTGCCATAGCAGGGACAGGGCGAGAGACCCAGTACTTC.

CDR3 sequence (DNA): TGTGCCAGCAGCCAAGCATTCACAGGGAAACAGTACGTC. This translates into CASSQAFTGKQYV. This chain links TRBV3-1 (or the pseudogene TRBV3-2) with TRBJ2-7, with a possible D match to TRBD1 (6 bases). The V end was cut by 1 base, the J end by 10 bases, with 14 bases between. The CDR3 totals 13 residues. Germline CDR1 reads LGHDT; CDR2 reads YNNKEL (reference sequence).

The chain couples TRBV5-1 to TRBJ2-5, with D possibly being TRBD2 (6 bases). V lost 4 bases to trimming and J lost 3 bases, with 7 bases between them. The CDR3 is made up of 12 amino acids. Germline V gene lookup returns CDR1 SGHRS and CDR2 YFSETQ. CDR3: CASSPGEETQYF. CDR3 nucleotide sequence: TGCGCCAGCAGCCCGGGGGAAGAGACCCAGTACTTC.